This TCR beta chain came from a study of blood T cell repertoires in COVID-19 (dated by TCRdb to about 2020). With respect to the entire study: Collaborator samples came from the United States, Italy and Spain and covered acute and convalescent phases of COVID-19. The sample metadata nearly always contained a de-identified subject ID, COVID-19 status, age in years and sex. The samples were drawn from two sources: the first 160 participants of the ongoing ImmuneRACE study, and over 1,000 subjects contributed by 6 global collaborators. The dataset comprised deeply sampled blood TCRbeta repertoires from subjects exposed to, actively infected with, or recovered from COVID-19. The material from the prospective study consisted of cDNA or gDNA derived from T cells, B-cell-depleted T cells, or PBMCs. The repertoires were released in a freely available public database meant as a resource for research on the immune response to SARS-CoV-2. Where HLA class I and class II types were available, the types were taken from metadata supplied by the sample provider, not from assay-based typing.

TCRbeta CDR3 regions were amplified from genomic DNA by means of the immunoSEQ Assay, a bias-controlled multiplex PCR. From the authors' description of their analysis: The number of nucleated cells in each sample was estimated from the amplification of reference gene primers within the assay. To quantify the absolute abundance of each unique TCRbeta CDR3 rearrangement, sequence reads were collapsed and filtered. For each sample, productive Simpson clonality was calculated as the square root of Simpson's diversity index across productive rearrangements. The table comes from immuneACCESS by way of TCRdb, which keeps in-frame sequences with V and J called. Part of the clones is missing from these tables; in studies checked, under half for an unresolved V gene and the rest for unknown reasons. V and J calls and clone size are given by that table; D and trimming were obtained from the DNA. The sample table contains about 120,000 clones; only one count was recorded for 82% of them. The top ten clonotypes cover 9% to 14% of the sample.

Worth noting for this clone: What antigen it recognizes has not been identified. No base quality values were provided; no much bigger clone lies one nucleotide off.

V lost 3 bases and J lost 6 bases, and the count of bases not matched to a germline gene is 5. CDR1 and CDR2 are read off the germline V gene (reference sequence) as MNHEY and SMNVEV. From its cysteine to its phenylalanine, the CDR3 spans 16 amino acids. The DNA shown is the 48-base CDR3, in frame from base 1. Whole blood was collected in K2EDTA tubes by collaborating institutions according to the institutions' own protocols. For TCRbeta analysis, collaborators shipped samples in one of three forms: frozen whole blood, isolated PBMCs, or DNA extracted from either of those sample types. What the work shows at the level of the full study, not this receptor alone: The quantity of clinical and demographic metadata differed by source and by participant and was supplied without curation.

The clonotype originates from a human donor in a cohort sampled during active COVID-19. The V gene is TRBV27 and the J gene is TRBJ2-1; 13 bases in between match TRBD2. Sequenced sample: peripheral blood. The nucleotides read TGTGCCAGCAGTTTTATCCGGACTAGCGGGGGCAATGAGCAGTTCTTC. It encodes CASSFIRTSGGNEQFF.